This T cell receptor beta chain was captured by sequencing in a study of Graves' ophthalmopathy and Graves' hyperthyroidism. Looking at the study overall: Peripheral blood (taken before any treatment) was collected at initial diagnosis. Study findings and constraints: Sensitivity reached 85% to 90% and specificity 81.08% for a 13-signature model separating ophthalmopathy from stable hyperthyroidism.

The V end was cut by 0 bases, the J end by 4 bases, with 19 bases between. CDR1 and CDR2 from the germline V gene are MNHNS and SASEGT. The CDR3 sequence is 18 residues long. Beta-chain TCR CDR3 regions were amplified from RNA transcripts. The first round was an RT-PCR with HTBI primers, and the second round was a multiplex PCR. One entry per CDR3 protein, called by TCRdb with MiXCR from the multiplex PCR reads. In the table there are hundreds of thousands of distinct CDR3 sequences, about a fifth of which are singletons. The stable label applied to hyperthyroidism with no ophthalmopathy within 18 months of follow-up. Diagnoses were established from clinical symptoms, serum thyroxine, TRAb, thyroid ultrasound and orbital computed tomography. There are many counts of this clonotype. Its antigen is not identified.

The receptor comes from a young woman with stable Graves' hyperthyroidism. Some clones in this sample may be carry-over from other donors' samples. The V gene is TRBV6-1, the J gene TRBJ1-5; a possible D gene is TRBD1 (5 bases). Sequencing was performed on peripheral blood. For the CDR3, the DNA is TGTGCCAGCAGTGAAGCGCTTCTGGGGGGGTGGAAGAATCAGCCCCAGCATTTT. Translating it yields CASSEALLGGWKNQPQHF.